These 17 T cell receptor beta chains originate from one sample sequenced in a study of T-cell reconstitution after alpha-beta-depleted transplantation in children. It was with unique molecular identifiers that the TCRbeta library was prepared. TCRdb independently ran MiXCR on the PCR reads; one entry per CDR3 protein. The top ten hold about 28% of the sample, which has about a million distinct CDR3 sequences, about 29% seen once. The source was PBMCs, mostly from graft donor cells, collected 360 days after TCRalphabeta/CD19-depleted stem cell transplant. The source is a boy under two years old who had a stem cell transplant for SCID, so the T cells may come from the graft donor.

At least ten counts were recorded for this clonotype. The rearrangement links TRBV6-1 to TRBJ1-5, with 10 bases matching TRBD1. This CDR3 has 15 residues. J gave up 3 bases and V 6 bases, and 5 bases lay outside the gene matches. The germline V gene encodes CDR1 MNHNS and CDR2 SASEGT. The CDR3 here is CASSPDRGLNQPQHF. The DNA for the CDR3 is TGTGCCAGCAGCCCTGACAGGGGGCTCAATCAGCCCCAGCATTTT.

The table lists this clonotype with a count of one. The CDR3 here is CASSLAPLSGANVLTF. The DNA for the CDR3 is TGCGCCAGCAGCTTGGCCCCACTCTCTGGGGCCAACGTCCTGACTTTC. V and J are TRBV5-1 and TRBJ2-6; D is undetermined. CDR1 is SGHRS and CDR2 is YFSETQ in the germline V gene. This CDR3 is built from 16 residues. The V gene lost 0 bases and the J gene lost 0 bases, with 7 bases spanning the gap. The full variable domain, its missing parts supplied by reference TRBV5-1 and TRBJ2-6, is KAGVTQTPRYLIKTRGQQVTLSCSPISGHRSVSWYQQTPGQGLQFLFEYFSETQRNKGNFPGRFSGRQFSNSRSEMNVSTLELGDSALYLCASSLAPLSGANVLTFGAGSRLTVL.

This clonotype has a handful of counts. The V call is TRBV6-5, the J call TRBJ1-2, with unresolved D. The CDR3 is 13 amino acids. Between the trimmed V and J ends, which lost 0 bases and 0 bases, there was a span of 2 bases. CDR1 is MNHEY, CDR2 SVGAGI, per germline. This CDR3 reads CASSYSSNYGYTF. In DNA, the CDR3 is TGTGCCAGCAGTTACTCCTCTAACTATGGCTACACCTTC.

This chain links TRBV6-1 with TRBJ1-2, with D maybe TRBD1 (6 bases). V was clipped by 6 bases and J by 8 bases, with 19 bases between them. The germline CDR1 and CDR2 sequences are MNHNS and SASEGT. The CDR3 is 14 residues long. CDR3 residues: CASRWGGLSGGYTF. The CDR3 DNA follows: TGTGCCAGCAGGTGGGGGGGCCTTTCTGGCGGCTACACCTTC.

This clonotype was detected only a few times. The chain has TRBV29-1 and TRBJ2-7; D remains ambiguous. The germline CDR1 and CDR2 sequences are SQVTM and ANQGSEA. Trimming shortened V by 7 bases and J by 3 bases, and 10 bases separated the two germline ends. The CDR3 length is 11 residues. The CDR3 coding sequence is TGCAGCGCTTGGACGGGCTACGAGCAGTACTTC. It codes for CSAWTGYEQYF.

The gene calls are TRBV12-3 or TRBV12-4 and TRBJ2-5; TRBD2 agrees at 11 bases. The CDR3 runs 16 residues. The ends lost 1 base at V and 2 bases at J; junction bases unmatched: 3. CDR3 loop: CASSLGRLAGQETQYF. CDR3 coding DNA: TGTGCCAGCAGTTTAGGGAGACTAGCGGGGCAAGAGACCCAGTACTTC.

The genes are TRBV28 and TRBJ2-1; 7 nucleotides line up with TRBD2. CDR1 is MDHEN and CDR2 is SYDVKM in the germline V gene. J gave up 6 bases and V 4 bases, and 18 bases lay outside the gene matches. The CDR3 contains 18 residues. In DNA, the CDR3 is TGTGCCAGCAGTTCGAATGGGACTACCCATCTTAGGCGCAATGAGCAGTTCTTC. Its translation: CASSSNGTTHLRRNEQFF.

This clonotype has just a few counts. The rearrangement joins TRBV7-2 to TRBJ2-5; TRBD1 agrees at 7 bases. V lost 5 bases and J lost 3; bases outside the gene matches: 12. The CDR3 is made up of 16 amino acids. CDR1 is SGHTA and CDR2 is FQGNSA in the germline V gene. The DNA for the CDR3 is TGTGCCAGCAGCCATCATCCCGGGACAGCCGAAGAGACCCAGTACTTC. This gives the protein CASSHHPGTAEETQYF. The full variable domain, rest sourced from reference TRBV7-2 and TRBJ2-5, is GAGVSQSPSNKVTEKGKDVELRCDPISGHTALYWYRQSLGQGLEFLIYFQGNSAPDKSGLPSDRFSAERTGGSVSTLTIQRTQQEDSAVYLCASSHHPGTAEETQYFGPGTRLLVL.

This clonotype has a handful of counts. The gene calls are TRBV5-6 and TRBJ2-3; D is unresolved. The V and J ends lost 1 base and 3 bases respectively, with 15 bases between them. The CDR3 spans 16 residues. In germline, CDR1 is SGHDT, CDR2 YYEEEE. The CDR3 region is CASSLPPPDETDTQYF. The CDR3 bases are TGTGCCAGCAGCTTGCCCCCCCCTGATGAGACAGATACGCAGTATTTT.

The chain recombines TRBV9 with TRBJ2-3, with 8 bases that match TRBD2. Germline CDR1 and CDR2: SGDLS and YYNGEE. The CDR3 consists of 15 residues. Trimming took 4 bases from V and 4 from J; bases not matched to a gene: 8. The CDR3 reads CASSPPAGGPDTQYF. The CDR3 DNA reads TGTGCCAGCAGCCCCCCGGCGGGGGGCCCAGATACGCAGTATTTT. Together with reference TRBV9 and TRBJ2-3, the CDR3 gives the full variable domain: DSGVTQTPKHLITATGQRVTLRCSPRSGDLSVYWYQQSLDQGLQFLIQYYNGEERAKGNILERFSAQQFPDLHSELNLSSLELGDSALYFCASSPPAGGPDTQYFGPGTRLTVL.

This clonotype was counted only a few times. The V and J genes are TRBV5-4 and TRBJ2-6; a weak D match, TRBD2 (5 bases). The germline CDR1 and CDR2 sequences are SGHNT and YYREEE (reference sequence). Trimming cost V 4 bases and J 0 bases, with 11 bases left between them. This CDR3 is 16 amino acids long. CDR3 in DNA: TGTGCCAGCAGCCTCGGACTGCTCTCTGGGGCCAACGTCCTGACTTTC. Translated, it gives CASSLGLLSGANVLTF.

J is TRBJ2-1 and V is TRBV21-1; no DNA check was done on the table's D call, TRBD1. TRBV21-1 is recorded as a pseudogene. CDR3 size: 15 residues. CDR3 sequence: CATPNRGLFYNEQFF. Here the CDR3 DNA reads TGTGCCACCCCAAACAGGGGCCTCTTTTACAATGAGCAGTTCTTC.

This chain links TRBV2 with TRBJ2-7; D is undetermined. The CDR3 totals 12 residues. Deletions cut 8 bases from V and 0 bases from J, with 8 bases between. The germline V gene has CDR1 SNHLY and CDR2 FYNNEI. The CDR3 coding sequence is TGTGCCAGCGGGCAGTTCTCCTACGAGCAGTACTTC. Translating it yields CASGQFSYEQYF. Based on the CDR3 plus reference TRBV2 and TRBJ2-7, the full variable domain is EPEVTQTPSHQVTQMGQEVILRCVPISNHLYFYWYRQILGQKVEFLVSFYNNEISEKSEIFDDQFSVERPDGSNFTLKIRSTKLEDSAMYFCASGQFSYEQYFGPGTRLTVT.

This clonotype was recorded a few times. CDR3 coding DNA: TGTGCCAGCAGCGCAGGAGGGGCAATAAACTCCTACGAGCAGTACTTC. Translation gives CASSAGGAINSYEQYF. The V and J genes are TRBV28 and TRBJ2-7, with D tentatively TRBD2 (6 bases). The germline gives CDR1 MDHEN, CDR2 SYDVKM. There are 16 residues in the CDR3. Trimming took 6 bases from V and 0 from J, leaving 18 bases between them.

This clonotype has more than one count but fewer than ten. The rearrangement uses TRBV28 and TRBJ2-7, with D possibly called TRBD1 or TRBD2 (5 bases each). The CDR3 runs 15 residues. Germline V gives CDR1 MDHEN, CDR2 SYDVKM. Trimming pared 5 bases from V and 6 bases from J, leaving 20 bases between. CDR3 in DNA: TGTGCCAGCAGTCCCGGGACGGCATCGCCTTTCGAGCAGTACTTC. Protein sequence: CASSPGTASPFEQYF.

J is TRBJ2-6 and V is TRBV18; D might be TRBD1 or TRBD2, each matching 6 bases. Trimming left V 1 base short and J 0 bases short, with 7 bases between. This CDR3 is built from 16 residues. Looked up from germline, CDR1 is KGHSH and CDR2 is LQKENI. CDR3 coding DNA: TGTGCCAGCTCACCACGGGGGGCCTCTGGGGCCAACGTCCTGACTTTC. Translation: CASSPRGASGANVLTF. Full variable domain (missing parts from reference TRBV18 and TRBJ2-6): NAGVMQNPRHLVRRRGQEARLRCSPMKGHSHVYWYRQLPEEGLKFMVYLQKENIIDESGMPKERFSAEFPKEGPSILRIQQVVRGDSAAYFCASSPRGASGANVLTFGAGSRLTVL.

This chain connects TRBV7-6 to TRBJ1-1; D not certain. The CDR3 covers 14 residues. Germline V gene lookup returns CDR1 SGHVS and CDR2 FNYEAQ. The germline V and J ends were trimmed by 4 bases and 5 bases, with 14 bases remaining between them. The CDR3 spells CASSYMHGSTEAFF. CDR3 nucleotides: TGTGCCAGCAGCTACATGCACGGATCAACTGAAGCTTTCTTT.